This T cell receptor (beta chain) was retrieved from a study of CDR3 diversity in severe acne. This CDR3 has 11 amino acids. Germline lookup yields CDR1 WSHSY and CDR2 SAAADI. Deletions cut 6 bases from V and 2 bases from J, with 3 bases between. TCRdb fed the PCR reads into MiXCR, producing one record per CDR3 protein. The sample consists of about 90,000 distinct CDR3 sequences, roughly 52% of them appearing once. This clonotype qualifies as medium-sized. Sequencing input: blood. The rearrangement links TRBV10-2 to TRBJ2-3; D remains unclear. The source is a male donor in good health, serving as a control. As DNA, the CDR3 is TGCGCCAGCAGGAACACAGATACGCAGTATTTT. Its translation is CASRNTDTQYF.